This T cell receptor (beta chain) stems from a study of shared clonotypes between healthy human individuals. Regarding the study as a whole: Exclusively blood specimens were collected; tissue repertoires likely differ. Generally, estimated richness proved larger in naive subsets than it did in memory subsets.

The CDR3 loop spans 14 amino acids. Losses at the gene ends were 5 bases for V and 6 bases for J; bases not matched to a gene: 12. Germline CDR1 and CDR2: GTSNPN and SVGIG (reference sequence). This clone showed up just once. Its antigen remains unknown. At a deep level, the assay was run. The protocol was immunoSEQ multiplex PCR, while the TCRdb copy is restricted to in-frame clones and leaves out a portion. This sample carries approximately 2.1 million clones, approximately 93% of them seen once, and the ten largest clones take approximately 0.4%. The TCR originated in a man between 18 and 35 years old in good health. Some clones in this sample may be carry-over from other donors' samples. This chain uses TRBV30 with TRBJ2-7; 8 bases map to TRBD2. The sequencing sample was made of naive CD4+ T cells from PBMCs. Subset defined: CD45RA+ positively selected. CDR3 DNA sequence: TGTGCCTGGGACCTAGCGGGCCTCACCTTCGAGCAGTACTTC. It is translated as CAWDLAGLTFEQYF.